The source of this T cell receptor beta chain is a study of identical twins. TCRdb reprocessed the 5' RACE reads with MiXCR, giving one entry per CDR3 protein. The data contain 500,000 to 550,000 distinct CDR3 sequences, less than 25% of them singletons. The CDR3 has 12 amino acids. This clonotype occurred a few times. These data are also associated with another study on T cells expressing NK-cell markers. From that paper: The TCR beta repertoires were obtained from sorted CD3+CD56+NKG2C+, CD3+CD56+NKG2C- and CD3+CD56-NKG2C+ T cells.

The V and J genes are TRBV21-1 and TRBJ2-7; the table calls TRBD1, which could not be checked here. TRBV21-1 is a listed pseudogene. Sequenced input: CD4+ T cells sorted from blood. The TCR comes from a woman younger than 35 in good health. CDR3 residues: CASSKDPLEQYF. DNA of the CDR3: TGTGCCAGCAGCAAAGACCCCCTTGAGCAGTACTTC.